These 9 T cell receptor beta chains were sequenced from one sample in a study of T cell changes during pregnancy in multiple sclerosis. Libraries were prepared by immunoSEQ multiplex PCR; TCRdb keeps only in-frame clonotypes and omits some of them. The sample lists some 80,000 clones, roughly 95% seen once, with more than 1% in the top ten. The specimen was peripheral blood, collected in the second trimester of pregnancy. Receptor source: a female donor with multiple sclerosis, enrolled in a pregnancy study.

The chain links TRBV6-5 to TRBJ1-2, with D tentatively TRBD1 (6 bases). The CDR3 consists of 14 residues. Germline V lookup: CDR1 MNHEY, CDR2 SVGAGI. V lost 4 bases, J lost 8 bases, and 17 bases lay in between. CDR3 residues: CASSSLTGFGGYTF. The CDR3 DNA sequence: TGTGCCAGCAGTTCCCTTACAGGGTTCGGCGGCTACACCTTC.

Here the CDR3 reads CASSYSWDISYEQYF. The CDR3, as DNA: TGTGCCAGCAGTTACTCGTGGGACATCTCCTACGAGCAGTACTTC. This sequence joins TRBV6-5 and TRBJ2-7, with a weak D call TRBD1 (6 bases). CDR1 and CDR2 (germline): MNHEY, SVGAGI. CDR3 length: 15 residues. V lost 0 bases and J lost 0, with 9 bases in between.

The V and J genes are TRBV5-1 and TRBJ2-7; 11 nucleotides line up with TRBD2. Germline V gene lookup returns CDR1 SGHRS and CDR2 YFSETQ. The CDR3 is made up of 18 amino acids. V trimming: 4 bases; J trimming: 4 bases; junction bases outside the gene matches: 16. The CDR3 nucleotides are TGCGCCAGCAGCCAAAAGGGTAGCGGGAGGGCCAGAGGGTACGAGCAGTACTTC. The encoded protein is CASSQKGSGRARGYEQYF.

The V and J genes are TRBV7-2 and TRBJ2-4; D possibly corresponds to TRBD1 (5 bases). This CDR3 has 18 residues. Germline V gene lookup returns CDR1 SGHTA and CDR2 FQGNSA. Trimming shortened V by 2 bases and J by 0 bases, and 17 bases separated the two germline ends. CDR3 residues: CASSLMLGRGLAKNIQYF. CDR3 DNA: TGTGCCAGCAGCTTAATGTTGGGTAGGGGCCTAGCCAAAAACATTCAGTACTTC.

This clone has a single count. The chain links TRBV27 to TRBJ2-1; the D gene is possibly TRBD1 (5 bases). V dropped 0 bases and J dropped 9 bases, with 15 bases sitting between them. In germline, CDR1 is MNHEY, CDR2 SMNVEV (reference sequence). The CDR3 has 15 amino acids. CDR3 nucleotide sequence: TGTGCCAGCAGTTTATCGATTCAACAGGTCCCTGAGCAGTTCTTC. This sequence encodes CASSLSIQQVPEQFF.

The genes are TRBV27 and TRBJ2-3, with D tentatively TRBD2 (5 bases). Trimming removed 4 bases at V and 1 base at J, with 15 bases between. The germline V gene has CDR1 MNHEY and CDR2 SMNVEV (reference sequence). The CDR3 is made up of 16 amino acids. The CDR3 DNA follows: TGTGCCAGCAGTTCCCGGACTCTCCCCGGCACAGATACGCAGTATTTT. The encoded protein is CASSSRTLPGTDTQYF.

CDR3 coding DNA: TGCGCCAGCAGGTTATACTCCGGGACTAGCGGGAGGGACAATGAGCAGTTCTTC. It encodes CASRLYSGTSGRDNEQFF. J is TRBJ2-1 and V is TRBV4-1, with 16 bases identical to TRBD2. The V gene's germline CDR1 is MGHRA and CDR2 YSYEKL. This CDR3 contains 18 residues. V shed 6 bases and J 5 bases; nucleotides not matched to a gene: 10.

The rearrangement uses TRBV7-8 and TRBJ1-5, with D possibly being TRBD1 (6 bases). Germline CDR1 reads SGHVS; CDR2 reads FQNEAQ. Between the trimmed V and J ends, which lost 3 bases and 7 bases, there was a span of 13 bases. The CDR3 contains 14 residues. The CDR3 DNA reads TGTGCCAGCAGCTTTAGGGCAGGGGAACAGCCCCAGCATTTT. Translated, it gives CASSFRAGEQPQHF. Complete variable domain (other parts from reference TRBV7-8 and TRBJ1-5): GAGVSQSPRYKVAKRGQDVALRCDPISGHVSLFWYQQALGQGPEFLTYFQNEAQLDKSGLPSDRFFAERPEGSVSTLKIQRTQQEDSAVYLCASSFRAGEQPQHFGDGTRLSIL.

This CDR3 is CAWSVGGSEAFF. As DNA, the CDR3 is TGTGCCTGGAGTGTCGGCGGGTCTGAAGCTTTCTTT. The rearrangement uses TRBV30 and TRBJ1-1; D not certain. The length of the CDR3 is 12 residues. V was clipped by 0 bases and J by 6 bases, with 8 bases between them. CDR1 is GTSNPN, CDR2 SVGIG, per germline (reference sequence).